Listed below are T cell receptor beta chains from one sample, sequenced in a study of graft-versus-host responses after intestinal transplantation. These TCRs' antigens remain unknown. Sequencing used immunoSEQ multiplex PCR; TCRdb keeps in-frame clones, though not all of them. The data contain about 110,000 clones, around 90% of them singletons. This sample comprised unstimulated CD4+ T cells sorted from spleen or lymph node cells, obtained before transplant. All receptors derive from a human donor who was the organ donor for an intestinal transplant. Both conserved end residues are part of each CDR3. The order of the fields is CDR3 DNA, CDR3 protein, clone size, V gene, D gene, J gene. D genes are given only for firm matches. Not all rows give a size; the values are once, few, many and, for expanded clones, a class.

TGCGCCAGCAGCTTCATAGGGGGCGCGGACACCATATATTTT,CASSFIGGADTIYF,.,TRBV5-1,TRBD1,TRBJ1-3
TGTGCCAGCAGCTTAAACGACGGGATCAATGAGCAGTTCTTC,CASSLNDGINEQFF,.,TRBV7-3,.,TRBJ2-1
TGTGCCAGCAGTCCCACAGGGGGCTGGGCGTCATACGAGCAGTACTTC,CASSPTGGWASYEQYF,.,TRBV27,TRBD1,TRBJ2-7
TGTGCCAGCAGCTTACGGCGGGGGAATGAGCAGTTCTTC,CASSLRRGNEQFF,.,TRBV7-3,TRBD2,TRBJ2-1
TGTGCCAGCAGCTTGGGGCAAGGCCAGCCCCAGCATTTT,CASSLGQGQPQHF,.,TRBV5-4,.,TRBJ1-5
TGCGCCAGCAGGTTGAACTTGGAGGGGCATGGCTACACCTTC,CASRLNLEGHGYTF,.,TRBV5-1,.,TRBJ1-2
TGTGCCAGCAGCCAAGTAGGCGGGAGGGCCGAGGGTCTCGAGCAGTACTTC,CASSQVGGRAEGLEQYF,once,TRBV4-2,TRBD2,TRBJ2-7
TGCGCCAGCAGCTTGGCGGGAACCATGACCACTGAAGCTTTCTTT,CASSLAGTMTTEAFF,.,TRBV5-1,.,TRBJ1-1
TGTGCCAGCAGTTCCTCCTACAGGCAAGCCAAAAACATTCAGTACTTC,CASSSSYRQAKNIQYF,once,TRBV27,.,TRBJ2-4
TGTGCCAGCAGTTTATCAGGGGGTCCGGGCTACACCTTC,CASSLSGGPGYTF,.,TRBV28,TRBD1,TRBJ1-2
TGTGCCAGCAGCTTAAAACGGGACGGGGGCGCGAGGGAGACCCAGTACTTC,CASSLKRDGGARETQYF,.,TRBV27,.,TRBJ2-5
TGTGCCAGCAGCTTAGGACTAGCGGACACCTCTCGTTACAATGAGCAGTTCTTC,CASSLGLADTSRYNEQFF,.,TRBV7-9,TRBD2,TRBJ2-1
TGTGCCAGCAGCTTACCCGGACTTATTAGCACAGATACGCAGTATTTT,CASSLPGLISTDTQYF,.,TRBV11-2,.,TRBJ2-3
TGTGCCAGCAGCACCGCGCGACAGGGGAGCACTGAAGCTTTCTTT,CASSTARQGSTEAFF,.,TRBV6-6,TRBD1,TRBJ1-1
TGCGCCAGCAGCTTGGCGGAGGGACTTAACTATGGCTACACCTTC,CASSLAEGLNYGYTF,.,TRBV5-1,.,TRBJ1-2
TGTGCCAGCAGCTCCCAAAAGAACACTGAAGCTTTCTTT,CASSSQKNTEAFF,.,TRBV7-3,.,TRBJ1-1
TGCGCCAGCAGCTTGGGGGCCGCCTACGAGCAGTACTTC,CASSLGAAYEQYF,few,TRBV5-1,.,TRBJ2-7
TGTGCCACCAAGAGCCAGGGACAGGGAAATTCACCCCTCCACTTT,CATKSQGQGNSPLHF,.,TRBV2,TRBD1,TRBJ1-6
TGTGCCAGCAGTCAAGGAAGGGCACTACCCCTCCACTTT,CASSQGRALPLHF,few,TRBV7-6,.,TRBJ1-6
TGTGCCAGCTCACCCGAGAACACTGAAGCTTTCTTT,CASSPENTEAFF,.,TRBV18,.,TRBJ1-1
TGTGCCAGCAGCGTATCGAAGCGGGACCCCACAGATACGCAGTATTTT,CASSVSKRDPTDTQYF,.,TRBV9,TRBD2,TRBJ2-3
TGTGCCAGCAGCAAGACCGGGTGGGAGACCCAGTACTTC,CASSKTGWETQYF,.,TRBV21-1,.,TRBJ2-5
TGTGCCAGCAGTTATACAGACTCTGGGGCCAACGTCCTGACTTTC,CASSYTDSGANVLTF,once,TRBV7-9,.,TRBJ2-6
TGTGCCATCAGTGATTATACCAGGGGGCCGGGGTACGAGCAGTACTTC,CAISDYTRGPGYEQYF,.,TRBV10-3,TRBD1,TRBJ2-7
TGTGCCAGCTCACCACCGACCGTCCCCTACGAGCAGTACTTC,CASSPPTVPYEQYF,.,TRBV18,.,TRBJ2-7
TGTGCCAGCAGGGCGACGAGGATCAAAGAGACCCAGTACTTC,CASRATRIKETQYF,.,TRBV2,.,TRBJ2-5
TGTGCCAGCACCTGGGGCAGCCAAGAGACCCAGTACTTC,CASTWGSQETQYF,.,TRBV6-5,.,TRBJ2-5
TGTGCCAGCAGCTCCACGGGACAGGGCTATAATTCACCCCTCCACTTT,CASSSTGQGYNSPLHF,.,TRBV5-4,TRBD1,TRBJ1-6
TGTGCCAGCAGCTTAACTAGGGTGGACGAGCAGTACTTC,CASSLTRVDEQYF,.,TRBV7-2,.,TRBJ2-7
TGTGCCAGCAGCTTAGGGCAGGCCGGCGAGCAGTACTTC,CASSLGQAGEQYF,.,TRBV11-3,.,TRBJ2-7